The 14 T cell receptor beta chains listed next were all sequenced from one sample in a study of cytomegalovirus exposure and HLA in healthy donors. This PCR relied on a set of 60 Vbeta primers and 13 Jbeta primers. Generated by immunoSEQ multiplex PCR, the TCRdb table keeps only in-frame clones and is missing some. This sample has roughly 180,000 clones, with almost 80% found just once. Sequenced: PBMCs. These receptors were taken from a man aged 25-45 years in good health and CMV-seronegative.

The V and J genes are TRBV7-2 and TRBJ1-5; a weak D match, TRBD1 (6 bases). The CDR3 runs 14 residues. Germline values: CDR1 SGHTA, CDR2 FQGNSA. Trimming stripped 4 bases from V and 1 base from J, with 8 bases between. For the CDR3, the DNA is TGTGCCAGCAGCTGGGGGCCGAGCAATCAGCCCCAGCATTTT. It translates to CASSWGPSNQPQHF. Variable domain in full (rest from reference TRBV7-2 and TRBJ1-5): GAGVSQSPSNKVTEKGKDVELRCDPISGHTALYWYRQSLGQGLEFLIYFQGNSAPDKSGLPSDRFSAERTGGSVSTLTIQRTQQEDSAVYLCASSWGPSNQPQHFGDGTRLSIL.

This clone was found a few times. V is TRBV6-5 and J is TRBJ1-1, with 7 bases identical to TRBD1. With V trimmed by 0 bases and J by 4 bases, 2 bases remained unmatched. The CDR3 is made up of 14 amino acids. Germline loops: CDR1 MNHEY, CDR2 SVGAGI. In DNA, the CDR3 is TGTGCCAGCAGTTACTCGACAGGGAGCACTGAAGCTTTCTTT. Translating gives CASSYSTGSTEAFF.

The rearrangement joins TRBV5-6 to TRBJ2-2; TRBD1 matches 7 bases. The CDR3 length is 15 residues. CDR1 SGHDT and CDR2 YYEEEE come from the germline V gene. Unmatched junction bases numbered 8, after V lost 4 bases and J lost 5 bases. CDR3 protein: CASSEPTGTTGELFF. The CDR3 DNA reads TGTGCCAGCAGCGAGCCGACAGGGACGACCGGGGAGCTGTTTTTT.

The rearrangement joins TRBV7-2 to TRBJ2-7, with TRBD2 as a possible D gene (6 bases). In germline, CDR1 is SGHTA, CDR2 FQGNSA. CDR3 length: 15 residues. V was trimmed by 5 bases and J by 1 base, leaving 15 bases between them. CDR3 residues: CASSGSGGNSYEQYF. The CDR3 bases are TGTGCCAGCAGCGGGTCGGGCGGGAATTCCTACGAGCAGTACTTC.

CDR3 sequence (DNA): TGCGCCAGCAGCGTGACAGGGCCCACCGGGGAGCTGTTTTTT. It yields the protein CASSVTGPTGELFF. The chain combines TRBV4-1 with TRBJ2-2; TRBD1 matches 7 bases. Per the germline V gene, CDR1 is MGHRA and CDR2 is YSYEKL. The CDR3 contains 14 residues. V was pared by 5 bases and J by 4 bases, with 4 bases of the junction left unmatched.

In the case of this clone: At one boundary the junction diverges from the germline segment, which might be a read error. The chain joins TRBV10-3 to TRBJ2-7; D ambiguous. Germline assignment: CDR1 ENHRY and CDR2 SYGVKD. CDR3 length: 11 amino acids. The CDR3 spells CAISESYGQYF. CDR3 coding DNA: TGTGCCATCAGTGAGTCGTACGGGCAGTACTTC.

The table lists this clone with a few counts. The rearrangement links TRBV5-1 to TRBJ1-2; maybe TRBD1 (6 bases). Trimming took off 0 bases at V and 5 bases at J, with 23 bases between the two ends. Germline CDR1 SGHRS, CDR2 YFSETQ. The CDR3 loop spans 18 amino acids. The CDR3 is CASSLDLTAGARGYGYTF. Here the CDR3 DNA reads TGCGCCAGCAGCTTGGATCTCACGGCAGGGGCCAGGGGATATGGCTACACCTTC. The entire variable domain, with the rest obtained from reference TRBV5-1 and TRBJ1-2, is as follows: KAGVTQTPRYLIKTRGQQVTLSCSPISGHRSVSWYQQTPGQGLQFLFEYFSETQRNKGNFPGRFSGRQFSNSRSEMNVSTLELGDSALYLCASSLDLTAGARGYGYTFGSGTRLTVV.

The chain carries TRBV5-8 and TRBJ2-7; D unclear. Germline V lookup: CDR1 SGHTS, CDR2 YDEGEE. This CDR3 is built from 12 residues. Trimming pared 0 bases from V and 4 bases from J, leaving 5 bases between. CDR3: CASSLDIYEQYF. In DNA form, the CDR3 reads TGTGCCAGCAGCTTGGACATTTACGAGCAGTACTTC.

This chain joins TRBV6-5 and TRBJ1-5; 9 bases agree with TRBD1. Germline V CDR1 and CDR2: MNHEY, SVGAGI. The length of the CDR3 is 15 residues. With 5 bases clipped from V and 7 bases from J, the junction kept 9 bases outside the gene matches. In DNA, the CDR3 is TGTGCCAGCAGTCAGGGGGACAGGGTGGGACAGCCCCAGCATTTT. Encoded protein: CASSQGDRVGQPQHF.

CDR3 amino acids: CASSLGLAGGPLGEQYF. In DNA, the CDR3 is TGTGCCAGCAGCTTGGGGCTAGCGGGAGGGCCCCTAGGAGAGCAGTACTTC. This chain links TRBV5-8 with TRBJ2-7; 12 positions agree with TRBD2. Germline values: CDR1 SGHTS, CDR2 YDEGEE. The V and J ends lost 0 bases and 7 bases, in that order; junction bases with no gene match: 11. The CDR3 is 17 residues long.

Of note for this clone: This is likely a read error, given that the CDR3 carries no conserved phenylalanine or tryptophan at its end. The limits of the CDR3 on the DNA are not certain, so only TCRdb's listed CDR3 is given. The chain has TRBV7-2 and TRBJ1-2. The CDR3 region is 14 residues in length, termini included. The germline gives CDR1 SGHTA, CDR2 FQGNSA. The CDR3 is CASSLAGVMSADSI.

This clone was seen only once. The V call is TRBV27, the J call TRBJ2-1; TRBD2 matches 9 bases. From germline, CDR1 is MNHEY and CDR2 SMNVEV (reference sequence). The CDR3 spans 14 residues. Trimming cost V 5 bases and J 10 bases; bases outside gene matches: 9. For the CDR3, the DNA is TGTGCCAGCAGTATAGGCGGGGGGGCCCGGGAGCAGTTCTTC. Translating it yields CASSIGGGAREQFF.

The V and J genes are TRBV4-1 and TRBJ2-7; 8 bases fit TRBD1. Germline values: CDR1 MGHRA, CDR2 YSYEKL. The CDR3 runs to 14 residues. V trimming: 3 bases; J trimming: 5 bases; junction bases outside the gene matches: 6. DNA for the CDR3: TGCGCCAGCAGCCAGACGGGACAGGCCCACGAGCAGTACTTC. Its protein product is CASSQTGQAHEQYF.

The CDR3 bases are TGTGCCAGCAGTGACTCGAGACGGGAGGACTACAATGAGCAGTTCTTC. Amino acids: CASSDSRREDYNEQFF. The chain combines TRBV6-4 with TRBJ2-1, with TRBD2 identical over 7 bases. This CDR3 is 16 amino acids long. Germline CDR1 reads MRHNA; CDR2 reads SNTAGT. V dropped 0 bases and J dropped 3; count of bases not matched to a gene: 5.